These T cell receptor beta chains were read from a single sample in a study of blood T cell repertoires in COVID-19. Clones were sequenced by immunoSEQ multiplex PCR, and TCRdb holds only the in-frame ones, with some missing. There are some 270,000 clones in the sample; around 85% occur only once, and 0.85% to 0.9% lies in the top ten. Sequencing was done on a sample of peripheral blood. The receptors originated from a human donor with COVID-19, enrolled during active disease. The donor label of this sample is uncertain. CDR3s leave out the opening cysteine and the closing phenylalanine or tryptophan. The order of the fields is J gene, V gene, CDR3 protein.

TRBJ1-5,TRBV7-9,ASSLVSGVDQPQH
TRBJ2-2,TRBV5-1,ASSLKIGGLNTGELF
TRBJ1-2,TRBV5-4,ASSSGVGAGYGYT
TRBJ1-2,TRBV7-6,ASSLRGDRTFNYGYT
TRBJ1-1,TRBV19,ASSIQMNTEAF
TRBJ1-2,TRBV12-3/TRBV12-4,ASSPDRVYGYT
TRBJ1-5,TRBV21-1,ASSFLGGKGQPQH
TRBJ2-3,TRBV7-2,ASSSYPGQITDTQY
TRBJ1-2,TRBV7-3,ASSPNHGGSYYGYT
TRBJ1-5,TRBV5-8,ASVEVRVNQPQH
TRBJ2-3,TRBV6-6,ASIPPSGSPRDTQY
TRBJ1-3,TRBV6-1,ASSEVGGMEVGGNTIY
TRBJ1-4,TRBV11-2,ASSTLLREPEKLF
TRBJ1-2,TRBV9,ASSVNPSGNLNYGYT
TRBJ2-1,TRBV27,ASSLWVASGRVGHEQF
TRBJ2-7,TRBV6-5,ASSRDREPYEQY
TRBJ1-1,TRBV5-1,ASSPREGGNTEAF